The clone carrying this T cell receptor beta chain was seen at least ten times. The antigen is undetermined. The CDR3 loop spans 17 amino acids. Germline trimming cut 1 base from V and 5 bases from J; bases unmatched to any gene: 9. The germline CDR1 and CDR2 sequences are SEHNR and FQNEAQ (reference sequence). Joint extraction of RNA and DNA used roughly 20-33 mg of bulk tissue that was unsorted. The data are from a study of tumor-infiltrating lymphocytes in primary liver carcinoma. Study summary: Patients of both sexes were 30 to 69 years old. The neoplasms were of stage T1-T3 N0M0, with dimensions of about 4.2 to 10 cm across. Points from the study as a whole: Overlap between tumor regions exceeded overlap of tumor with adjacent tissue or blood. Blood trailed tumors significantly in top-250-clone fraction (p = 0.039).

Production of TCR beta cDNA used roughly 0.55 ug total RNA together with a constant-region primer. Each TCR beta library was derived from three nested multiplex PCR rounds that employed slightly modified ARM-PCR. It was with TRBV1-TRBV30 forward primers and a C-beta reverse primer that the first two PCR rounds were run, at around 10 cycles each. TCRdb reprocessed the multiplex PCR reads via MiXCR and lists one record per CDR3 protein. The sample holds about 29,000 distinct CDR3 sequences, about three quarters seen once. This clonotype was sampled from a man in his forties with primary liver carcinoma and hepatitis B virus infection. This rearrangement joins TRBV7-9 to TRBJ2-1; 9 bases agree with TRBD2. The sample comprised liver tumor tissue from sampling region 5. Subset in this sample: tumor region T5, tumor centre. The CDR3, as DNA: TGTGCCAGCAGCTTAGACAGGACTAGCGCAGGTCACAATGAGCAGTTCTTC. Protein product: CASSLDRTSAGHNEQFF.